The 8 T cell receptor beta chains in this list originate from one sample, sequenced in a study of blood T cell repertoires in COVID-19 (TCRdb year 2020). Library preparation employed the immunoSEQ multiplex PCR assay. TCRdb obtained this table from immuneACCESS and retained in-frame rearrangements with V and J assigned. These tables miss some clones; where compared with another copy, unresolved V genes account for less than half of the shortfall, and the remainder is unexplained. In all, the sample holds around 250,000 clones, and 70% to 90% of those were seen once. The ten largest clonotypes hold approximately 2% of the sample. Sequencing was performed on PBMCs or T cells enriched from blood (not recorded which). The receptors derive from a woman in her forties or fifties who had recovered from COVID-19.

The chain's CDR3 is CASSLPQSTTIRRDTQYF. In DNA, the CDR3 is TGTGCCAGCAGTCTACCGCAATCAACAACGATACGCAGGGATACGCAGTATTTT. V is TRBV28 and J is TRBJ2-3; the D is unclear. V was pared by 5 bases and J by 6 bases, with 27 bases between. CDR3 length equals 18 residues. Germline values: CDR1 MDHEN, CDR2 SYDVKM.

The genes are TRBV24-1 and TRBJ2-1, with a weak D call TRBD2 (5 bases). This CDR3 has 15 amino acids. Germline CDR1 is KGHDR and CDR2 is SFDVKD. V was pared by 9 bases and J by 0 bases, with 14 bases between. CDR3 sequence reads: CATLGPGDSYNEQFF. DNA of the CDR3: TGTGCCACCCTAGGGCCCGGGGACTCCTACAATGAGCAGTTCTTC.

The count of this clone is one. The J gene is TRBJ2-7, the V gene TRBV29-1; 7 bases align to TRBD1. The CDR3 loop spans 13 amino acids. Germline CDR1 and CDR2: SQVTM and ANQGSEA. The V gene end was trimmed by 3 bases and the J gene end by 1 base; junction bases not matched to a gene: 3. The CDR3 here is CSVEQGESYEQYF. The CDR3 DNA reads TGCAGCGTTGAGCAGGGGGAGTCCTACGAGCAGTACTTC.

The chain has TRBV4-1 and TRBJ1-1; TRBD1 might be the D (5 bases). Trimming took 4 bases from V and 3 from J, leaving 15 bases between them. In germline, CDR1 is MGHRA, CDR2 YSYEKL. There are 15 residues in the CDR3. CDR3 protein: CASSPRLGGDTEAFF. Here the CDR3 DNA reads TGCGCCAGCAGCCCTCGGTTGGGGGGAGACACTGAAGCTTTCTTT.

This clone has a single count. The rearrangement uses TRBV11-2 and TRBJ1-2, with TRBD1 matching 9 bases. The germline CDR1 and CDR2 sequences are SGHAT and FQNNGV. Losses at the gene ends were 6 bases for V and 6 bases for J; bases not matched to a gene: 8. This CDR3 spans 14 amino acids. CDR3 DNA sequence: TGTGCCAGCAGTAACCCGGGACAGGGTCATGGCTACACCTTC. The encoded protein is CASSNPGQGHGYTF.

The genes are TRBV6-5 and TRBJ2-1; 7 bases match TRBD2. Germline CDR1 reads MNHEY; CDR2 reads SVGAGI. This CDR3 contains 15 residues. V shed 7 bases and J 6 bases; nucleotides not matched to a gene: 12. Here the CDR3 reads CASMGWASGSNEQFF. As DNA, the CDR3 is TGTGCCAGCATGGGGTGGGCTAGCGGCAGCAATGAGCAGTTCTTC.

This chain uses TRBV20-1 with TRBJ2-7; D gene ambiguous. Between the trimmed V and J ends, which lost 3 bases and 7 bases, there was a span of 16 bases. The CDR3 sequence is 13 residues long. Germline V gene sequence: CDR1 DFQATT, CDR2 SNEGSKA (reference sequence). The CDR3 spells CSASDGGPGEQYF. The CDR3 region has the DNA TGCAGTGCTAGTGACGGTGGCCCCGGGGAGCAGTACTTC.

This chain joins TRBV7-9 and TRBJ2-7; D call uncertain. CDR1 is SEHNR and CDR2 is FQNEAQ in the germline V gene (reference sequence). The CDR3 has 16 residues. With 5 bases removed from V and 4 bases from J, the gap between germline ends came to 21 bases. The CDR3 DNA reads TGTGCCAGCAGCGAAGCCGGGTCCGTGATTTTTTACGAGCAGTACTTC. This codes for CASSEAGSVIFYEQYF.